The clone carrying this TCR beta chain occurred many times. The antigen is not known. These data come from a study of CD8 T cells in ankylosing spondylitis. Broader study findings: A motif in TCR beta, a set of under 10 highly homologous variants, appeared characteristic of ankylosing spondylitis blood. Significantly higher representation of disease-linked clones was reported for matched ankylosing spondylitis synovial fluid.

TCRdb passed the 5' RACE reads through MiXCR, listing each CDR3 protein once. The top ten hold about 20% of the sample, which has roughly 670,000 distinct CDR3 sequences, around 17% seen once. Trimming shortened V by 2 bases and J by 0 bases, and 13 bases separated the two germline ends. Germline CDR1 SQVTM, CDR2 ANQGSEA. This CDR3 comprises 16 residues. This receptor was obtained from a male donor with ankylosing spondylitis. The sequenced sample consisted of blood, either unsorted or a sorted T cell fraction (not recorded which). The chain links TRBV29-1 to TRBJ2-2, with D hard to call. The CDR3: CSVELGGSANTGELFF. The CDR3 nucleotides are TGCAGCGTTGAACTGGGCGGATCGGCGAACACCGGGGAGCTGTTTTTT.